The rows below give T cell receptor beta chains drawn from one sample of a study of blood T cells in healthy people across ages. TCRdb used MiXCR to reprocess the 5' RACE reads, holding one entry per CDR3 protein. Among 1 million or so distinct CDR3 sequences listed, 20% to 25% were seen once. These same data were also listed under a study on T cells of mothers and their children.

Sequencing was carried out using blood. All receptors come from a girl aged 2-10 years in good health. Each CDR3 is given with its conserved first and last residue.

>TRBV7-2|16|TRBJ2-3
CTSSVTATRVGDTQYF
>TRBV7-3|16|TRBJ2-1
CASSSGPSGSYNEQFF
>TRBV5-1|15|TRBJ2-4
CASSLDRDRVNIQYF
>TRBV24-1|11|TRBJ1-2
CATNNNYGYTF
>TRBV7-3|14|TRBJ2-5
CASSPTGGDLAQYF
>TRBV20-1|12|.
CSARDRAYEQYF
>TRBV29-1|15|.
CSVELAGEAYYEQYF
>TRBV4-2|17|TRBJ2-1
CASSQVVRGALYNEQFF
>TRBV6-5|12|TRBJ1-6
CASSYVDSPLHF
>TRBV5-6|14|TRBJ1-2
CASSLVATYYGYTF
>TRBV28|13|TRBJ2-7
CASSQDRIREQYF
>TRBV10-3|17|TRBJ2-7
CAISETWSPGQGWKQCF
>TRBV2|13|TRBJ2-1
CASSVSGGLEQFF
>TRBV20-1|15|TRBJ1-4
CSARGTGYTNEKLFF
>TRBV4-3|17|TRBJ1-1
CASSQDRVGPTNTEAFF
>TRBV28|13|TRBJ2-3
CASSVTLTDTQYF
>TRBV6-1|16|TRBJ2-7
CASSEGIRSSAYEQYF
>TRBV4-1|14|TRBJ2-4
CASSQAGGKNIQYF
>TRBV4-2|16|TRBJ1-1
CASSQDVGAMNTEAFF
>TRBV7-2|13|TRBJ2-7
CASSLSTRGEQYF
>TRBV29-1|16|TRBJ1-3
CSFPSGPYLSGNTIYF
>TRBV7-2|14|TRBJ1-2
CASSLEPGVYGYTF
>TRBV3-1|15|.
CASSQERLAWETQYF
>TRBV29-1|11|TRBJ2-3
CSAASTDTQYF
>TRBV20-1|11|TRBJ2-5
CSARDRKTQYF
>TRBV6-1|15|TRBJ2-5
CASSAHETGVETQYF
>TRBV3-1|15|.
CASSQDQLAVETQYF
>TRBV12-3/TRBV12-4|17|TRBJ2-5
CASTYSGTGAGDETQYF
>TRBV28|15|TRBJ1-5
CASSSRTVLYQPQHF
>TRBV7-2|15|TRBJ2-1
CASSPGTAPYNEQFF
>TRBV29-1|14|TRBJ2-4
CSVGTSGRKNIQYF
>TRBV6-5|15|TRBJ2-5
CASTAPQGGQETQYF
>TRBV12-3/TRBV12-4|13|TRBJ1-6
CASSPGGHSPLHF
>TRBV24-1|16|TRBJ1-6
CATSDGNRGDNSPLHF
>TRBV11-3|20|TRBJ2-1
CASSQSWGQGAQQGYNEQFF
>TRBV12-3/TRBV12-4|12|TRBJ1-2
CASSFVGGGYTF
>TRBV28|16|.
CASSHSQGAKSYEQYF
>TRBV20-1|13|.
CSAAAQRTYEQYF
>TRBV12-3/TRBV12-4|18|TRBJ1-2
CASSLRPGGDKPPYGYTF
>TRBV9|15|TRBJ2-1
CASSPGGGIYNEQFF
>TRBV6-1|12|TRBJ2-2
CASRTTRVGLFF
>TRBV12-3/TRBV12-4|14|.
CASSFSGAGETQYF
>TRBV7-2|13|TRBJ2-5
CASSLVGGETQYF